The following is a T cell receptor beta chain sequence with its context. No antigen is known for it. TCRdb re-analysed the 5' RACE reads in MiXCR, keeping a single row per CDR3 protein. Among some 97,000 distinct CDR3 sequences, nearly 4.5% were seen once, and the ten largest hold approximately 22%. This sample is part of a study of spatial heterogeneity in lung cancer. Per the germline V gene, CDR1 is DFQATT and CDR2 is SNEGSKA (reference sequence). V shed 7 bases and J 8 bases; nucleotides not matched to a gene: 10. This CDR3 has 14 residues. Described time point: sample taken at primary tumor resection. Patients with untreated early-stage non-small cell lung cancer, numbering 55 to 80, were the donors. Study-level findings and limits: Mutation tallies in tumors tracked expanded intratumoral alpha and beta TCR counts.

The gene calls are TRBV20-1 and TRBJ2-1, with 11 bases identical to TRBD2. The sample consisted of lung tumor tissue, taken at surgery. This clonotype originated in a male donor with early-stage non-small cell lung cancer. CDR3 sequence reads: CSVSTSGSRYEQFF. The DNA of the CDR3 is TGCAGTGTAAGCACTAGCGGGAGCCGGTATGAGCAGTTCTTC.